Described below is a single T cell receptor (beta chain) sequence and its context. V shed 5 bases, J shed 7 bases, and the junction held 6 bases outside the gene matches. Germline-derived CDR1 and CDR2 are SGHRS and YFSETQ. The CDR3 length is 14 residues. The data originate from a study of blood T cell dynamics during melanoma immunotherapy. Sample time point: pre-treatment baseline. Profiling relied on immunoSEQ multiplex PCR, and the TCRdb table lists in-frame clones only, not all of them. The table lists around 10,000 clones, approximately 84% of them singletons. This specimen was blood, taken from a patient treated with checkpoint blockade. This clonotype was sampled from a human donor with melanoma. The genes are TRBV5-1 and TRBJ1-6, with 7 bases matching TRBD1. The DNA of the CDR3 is TGCGCCAGCAGTCGGGACAGAAAAAATTCACCCCTCCACTTT. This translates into CASSRDRKNSPLHF.